Presented here are 15 T cell receptor beta chains from one specimen sequenced in a study of Graves' ophthalmopathy and Graves' hyperthyroidism. The TCR beta CDR3 regions underwent amplification from RNA transcripts. A first-round RT-PCR used HTBI primers, followed by a second-round multiplex PCR. A single record per CDR3 protein comes from TCRdb applying MiXCR to the multiplex PCR reads. The top ten clones hold approximately 7% of a sample with some 380,000 distinct CDR3 sequences, 15% to 17% of them seen once. Sequencing was carried out using peripheral blood. These receptors all come from a woman aged 18-29 years with stable Graves' hyperthyroidism.

Many counts were recorded for this clonotype. The rearrangement joins TRBV12-3 or TRBV12-4 to TRBJ2-7; 10 bases line up with TRBD1. The CDR3 has 14 residues. J was trimmed by 5 bases and V by 8 bases; bases with no gene match: 9. The CDR3 is CASELTGGFNEQYF. In nucleotides, the CDR3 is TGTGCCAGCGAGCTGACAGGGGGCTTCAACGAGCAGTACTTC.

This clonotype was seen ten or more times. The genes are TRBV2 and TRBJ2-7, with 7 bases that match TRBD1. CDR1 is SNHLY and CDR2 is FYNNEI in the germline V gene. The J segment lost 3 bases and the V segment lost 8 bases, leaving 10 bases of the junction unmatched. The CDR3 sequence is 14 residues long. The CDR3 DNA follows: TGTGCCAGCCGACAGGGAACCTCTGTCTACGAGCAGTACTTC. Translating it yields CASRQGTSVYEQYF.

The chain uses TRBV28 and TRBJ1-1; 7 bases are shared with TRBD1. V trimming: 5 bases; J trimming: 1 base; junction bases outside the gene matches: 10. Germline V CDR1 and CDR2: MDHEN, SYDVKM. There are 16 residues in the CDR3. The CDR3 loop reads CASSLPGQERNTEAFF. CDR3 sequence (DNA): TGTGCCAGCAGTCTCCCCGGACAGGAAAGGAACACTGAAGCTTTCTTT.

V gene TRBV18 combines with J gene TRBJ1-2; 7 nucleotides agree with TRBD1. In germline, CDR1 is KGHSH, CDR2 LQKENI. The CDR3 has 15 amino acids. Trimming removed 3 bases from V and 1 base from J; junction bases left unmatched: 5. The CDR3 nucleotides read TGTGCCAGCTCACCTATGACAGGGAATAACTATGGCTACACCTTC. It is translated as CASSPMTGNNYGYTF.

The chain employs TRBV5-1 and TRBJ1-1; D gene unclear. The CDR3 has 16 amino acids. Trimming took off 5 bases at V and 0 bases at J, with 17 bases between the two ends. Germline CDR1 SGHRS, CDR2 YFSETQ. The CDR3 sequence: CASSGGAIGMNTEAFF. CDR3 coding DNA: TGCGCCAGCAGTGGTGGCGCAATCGGCATGAACACTGAAGCTTTCTTT. The variable domain in full, with the rest retrieved from reference TRBV5-1 and TRBJ1-1, is KAGVTQTPRYLIKTRGQQVTLSCSPISGHRSVSWYQQTPGQGLQFLFEYFSETQRNKGNFPGRFSGRQFSNSRSEMNVSTLELGDSALYLCASSGGAIGMNTEAFFGQGTRLTVV.

This clonotype was found many times. The chain couples TRBV9 to TRBJ1-1; D unclear. V was pared by 2 bases and J by 0 bases, with 8 bases between. The CDR3 has 14 residues. The germline V gene has CDR1 SGDLS and CDR2 YYNGEE. The CDR3 is CASSVGTLNTEAFF. The CDR3 coding sequence is TGTGCCAGCAGCGTGGGCACACTGAACACTGAAGCTTTCTTT.

This clonotype was detected only a few times. This sequence joins TRBV24-1 and TRBJ1-1, with D unclear. V lost 4 bases to trimming and J lost 5 bases, with 16 bases between them. The germline V gene encodes CDR1 KGHDR and CDR2 SFDVKD. The CDR3 consists of 15 residues. In DNA, the CDR3 is TGTGCCACCAGTGACTTCCGGGGAGGGCGGACTGAAGCTTTCTTT. Translation gives CATSDFRGGRTEAFF.

This clonotype was counted at least ten times. The rearrangement uses TRBV7-8 and TRBJ1-5; D call uncertain. V was trimmed by 2 bases and J by 4 bases, leaving 15 bases between them. The germline V gene has CDR1 SGHVS and CDR2 FQNEAQ. The CDR3 contains 16 residues. CDR3 sequence: CASSLMAVASNQPQHF. The CDR3 DNA is TGTGCCAGCAGCTTAATGGCAGTGGCTTCTAATCAGCCCCAGCATTTT.

This clonotype was recorded at least ten times. The V and J genes are TRBV7-8 and TRBJ1-5; tentatively, D is TRBD1 (6 bases). This CDR3 has 16 amino acids. Per the germline V gene, CDR1 is SGHVS and CDR2 is FQNEAQ. V lost 1 base, J lost 8 bases, and 18 bases lay in between. The CDR3 here is CASSLGQGLTLEPQHF. CDR3 DNA: TGTGCCAGCAGCTTAGGGCAGGGGCTAACTTTAGAGCCCCAGCATTTT.

The V call is TRBV4-1, the J call TRBJ2-5; 8 bases match TRBD2. The germline CDR1 and CDR2 sequences are MGHRA and YSYEKL. The CDR3 runs 15 residues. V lost 1 base and J lost 4; bases outside the gene matches: 5. The CDR3 here is CASSQAGGFVETQYF. The CDR3 DNA sequence: TGCGCCAGCAGCCAAGCGGGGGGGTTTGTAGAGACCCAGTACTTC.

At least ten counts were recorded for this clonotype. The chain employs TRBV12-3 or TRBV12-4 and TRBJ1-1; D may be TRBD1 (6 bases). Trimming left V 3 bases short and J 2 bases short, with 19 bases between. The CDR3 length is 17 residues. DNA for the CDR3: TGTGCCAGCAGTTTTTCGCCTACAGGGTCTATTAACACTGAAGCTTTCTTT. Its protein product is CASSFSPTGSINTEAFF.

The V call is TRBV18, the J call TRBJ1-5; D is ambiguous. CDR1 KGHSH and CDR2 LQKENI come from the germline V gene. This CDR3 is 15 amino acids long. The V end was cut by 3 bases, the J end by 0 bases, with 9 bases between. CDR3 in amino acids: CASSPTVSSNQPQHF. The DNA of the CDR3 is TGTGCCAGCTCACCTACAGTGAGTAGCAATCAGCCCCAGCATTTT. Variable domain in full (rest from reference TRBV18 and TRBJ1-5): NAGVMQNPRHLVRRRGQEARLRCSPMKGHSHVYWYRQLPEEGLKFMVYLQKENIIDESGMPKERFSAEFPKEGPSILRIQQVVRGDSAAYFCASSPTVSSNQPQHFGDGTRLSIL.

This clonotype has more than one count but fewer than ten. This chain uses TRBV6-5 with TRBJ1-1; TRBD1 is a possible D gene (6 bases). This CDR3 has 13 residues. Per the germline V gene, CDR1 is MNHEY and CDR2 is SVGAGI. With 4 bases removed from V and 5 bases from J, the gap between germline ends came to 11 bases. CDR3 region: CASSWDILTEAFF. As DNA, the CDR3 is TGTGCCAGCAGTTGGGACATACTAACTGAAGCTTTCTTT.

There are many counts of this clonotype. The chain is built from TRBV29-1 and TRBJ1-2; tentative D call: TRBD1 (6 bases). Germline-derived CDR1 and CDR2 are SQVTM and ANQGSEA. CDR3 length equals 13 residues. Trimming removed 5 bases from V and 8 bases from J, with 18 bases in between. CDR3 residues: CSVLLTGSWGYTF. The CDR3, as DNA: TGCAGCGTTCTGCTAACAGGGTCGTGGGGCTACACCTTC.

The chain has TRBV11-1 and TRBJ2-2; D is unclear. The ends were cut back, 0 bases at V and 4 bases at J, with 18 bases in the middle. The CDR3 extends over 18 amino acids. The germline V gene encodes CDR1 SGHAT and CDR2 FQDESV (reference sequence). The CDR3 here is CASSLAPYHPLSTGELFF. Written as DNA, the CDR3 is TGTGCCAGCAGCTTAGCCCCCTACCACCCACTTTCCACCGGGGAGCTGTTTTTT.